This T cell receptor (beta chain) came from a study of CD8 T cells in ankylosing spondylitis. The CDR3 extends over 19 amino acids. Germline values: CDR1 LGHDT, CDR2 YNNKEL (reference sequence). V lost 0 bases to trimming and J lost 3 bases; unmatched junction nucleotides: 9. Each TCR beta library was made by quantitative 5'-RACE that incorporated molecular barcodes. TCRdb re-analysed the 5' RACE reads in MiXCR, keeping a single row per CDR3 protein. The sample carries under 550,000 distinct CDR3 sequences, around 26% recorded once. Study-level points and caveats: Certain motif variants had earlier appeared in reactive arthritis synovial fluid and blood. There was a TCR beta motif, made of eight highly homologous variants, that appeared characteristic of ankylosing spondylitis blood.

Regarding this clonotype: Its antigen is unidentified.

Sequencing was carried out using blood, either unsorted or a sorted T cell fraction (not recorded which). The chain employs TRBV3-1 and TRBJ2-5; 14 bases line up with TRBD2. The receptor was derived from a male donor with ankylosing spondylitis. As DNA, the CDR3 is TGTGCCAGCAGCCAAGAGACTAGCGGGAGGGCCATACCAGAAGAGACCCAGTACTTC. Translated, it gives CASSQETSGRAIPEETQYF.